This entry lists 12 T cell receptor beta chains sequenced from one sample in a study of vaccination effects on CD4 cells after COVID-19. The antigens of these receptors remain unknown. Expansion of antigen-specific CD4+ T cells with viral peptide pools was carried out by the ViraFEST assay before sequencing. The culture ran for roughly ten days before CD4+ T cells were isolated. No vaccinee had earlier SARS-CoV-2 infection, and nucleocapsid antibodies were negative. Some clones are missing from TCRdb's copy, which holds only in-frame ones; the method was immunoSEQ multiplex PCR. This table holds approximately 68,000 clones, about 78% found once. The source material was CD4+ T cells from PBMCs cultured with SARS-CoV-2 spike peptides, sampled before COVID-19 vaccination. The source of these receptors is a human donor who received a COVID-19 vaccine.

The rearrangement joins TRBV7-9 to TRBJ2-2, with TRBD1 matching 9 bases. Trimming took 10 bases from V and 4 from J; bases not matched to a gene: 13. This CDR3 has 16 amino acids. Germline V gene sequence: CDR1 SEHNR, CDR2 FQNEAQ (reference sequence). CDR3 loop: CATLARQGVSTGELFF. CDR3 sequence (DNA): TGTGCCACACTAGCCCGACAGGGGGTGTCCACCGGGGAGCTGTTTTTT.

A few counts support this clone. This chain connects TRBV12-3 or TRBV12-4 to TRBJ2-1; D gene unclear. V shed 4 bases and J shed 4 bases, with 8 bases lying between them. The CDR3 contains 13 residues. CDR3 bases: TGTGCCAGCAGTTGGTCAGCTTACAATGAGCAGTTCTTC. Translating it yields CASSWSAYNEQFF.

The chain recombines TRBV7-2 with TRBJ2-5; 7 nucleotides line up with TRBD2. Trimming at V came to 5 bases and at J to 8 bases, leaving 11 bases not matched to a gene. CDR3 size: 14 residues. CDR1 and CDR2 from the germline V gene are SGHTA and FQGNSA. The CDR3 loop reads CASSQSGEGFTQYF. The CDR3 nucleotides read TGTGCCAGCAGCCAGAGCGGGGAGGGGTTCACCCAGTACTTC.

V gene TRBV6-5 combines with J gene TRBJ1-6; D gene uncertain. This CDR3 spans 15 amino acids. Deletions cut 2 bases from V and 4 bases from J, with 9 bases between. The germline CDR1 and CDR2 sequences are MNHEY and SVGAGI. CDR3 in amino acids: CASSYAGVYNSPLHF. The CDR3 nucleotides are TGTGCCAGCAGTTACGCCGGGGTTTATAATTCACCCCTCCACTTT.

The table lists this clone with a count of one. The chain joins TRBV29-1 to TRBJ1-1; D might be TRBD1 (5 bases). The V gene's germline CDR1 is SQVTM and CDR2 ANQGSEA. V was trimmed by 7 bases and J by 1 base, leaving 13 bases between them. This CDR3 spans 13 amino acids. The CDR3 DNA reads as TGCAGCGCTACCGGGACGGGGAACACTGAAGCTTTCTTT. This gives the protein CSATGTGNTEAFF.

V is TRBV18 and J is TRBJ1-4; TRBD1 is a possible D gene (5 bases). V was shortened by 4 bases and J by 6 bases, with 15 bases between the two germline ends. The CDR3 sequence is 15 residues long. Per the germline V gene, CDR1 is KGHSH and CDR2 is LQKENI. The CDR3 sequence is CASSRGTDSYEKLFF. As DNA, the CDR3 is TGTGCCAGCTCACGCGGGACGGATTCCTATGAAAAACTGTTTTTT.

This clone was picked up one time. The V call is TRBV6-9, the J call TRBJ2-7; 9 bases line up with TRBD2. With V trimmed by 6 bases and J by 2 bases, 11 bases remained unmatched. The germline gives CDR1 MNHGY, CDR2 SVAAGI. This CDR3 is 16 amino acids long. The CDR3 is CASRAHSGGLPYEQYV. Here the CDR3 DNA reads TGTGCCAGCAGGGCTCATAGCGGGGGCCTACCCTACGAGCAGTACGTC.

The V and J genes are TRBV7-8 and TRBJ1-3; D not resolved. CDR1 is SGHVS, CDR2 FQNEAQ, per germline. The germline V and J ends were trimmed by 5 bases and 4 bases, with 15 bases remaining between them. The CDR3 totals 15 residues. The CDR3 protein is CASSKNRERGNTIYF. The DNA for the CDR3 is TGTGCCAGCAGCAAAAACAGAGAGCGGGGAAACACCATATATTTT.

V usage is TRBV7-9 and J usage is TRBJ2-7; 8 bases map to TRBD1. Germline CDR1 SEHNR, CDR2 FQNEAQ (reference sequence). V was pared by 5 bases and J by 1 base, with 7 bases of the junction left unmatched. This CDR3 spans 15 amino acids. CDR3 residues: CASSRDRWFSYEQYV. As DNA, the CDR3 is TGTGCCAGCAGCCGGGACAGGTGGTTTTCCTACGAGCAGTACGTC.

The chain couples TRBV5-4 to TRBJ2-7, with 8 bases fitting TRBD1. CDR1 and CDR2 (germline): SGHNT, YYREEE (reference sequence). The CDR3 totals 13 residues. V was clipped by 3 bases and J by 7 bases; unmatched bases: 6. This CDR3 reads CASSSDRAGEQYV. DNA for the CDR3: TGTGCCAGCAGCTCGGACAGGGCGGGGGAGCAGTACGTC.

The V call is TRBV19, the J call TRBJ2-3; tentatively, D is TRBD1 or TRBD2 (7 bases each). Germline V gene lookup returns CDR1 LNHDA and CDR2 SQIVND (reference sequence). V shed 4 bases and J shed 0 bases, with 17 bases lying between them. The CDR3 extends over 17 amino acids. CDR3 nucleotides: TGTGCCAGTAGTAGAGCGGGGACAGCAATTAGCACAGATACGCAGTATTTT. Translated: CASSRAGTAISTDTQYF.

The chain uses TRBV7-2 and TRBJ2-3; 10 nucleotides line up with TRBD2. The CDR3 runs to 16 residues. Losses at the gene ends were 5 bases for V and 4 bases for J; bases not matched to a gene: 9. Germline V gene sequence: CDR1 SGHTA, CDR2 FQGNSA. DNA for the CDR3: TGTGCCAGCAGCCGCCGGAGCGGGGGGGCCTCAGATACGCAGTATTTT. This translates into CASSRRSGGASDTQYF.